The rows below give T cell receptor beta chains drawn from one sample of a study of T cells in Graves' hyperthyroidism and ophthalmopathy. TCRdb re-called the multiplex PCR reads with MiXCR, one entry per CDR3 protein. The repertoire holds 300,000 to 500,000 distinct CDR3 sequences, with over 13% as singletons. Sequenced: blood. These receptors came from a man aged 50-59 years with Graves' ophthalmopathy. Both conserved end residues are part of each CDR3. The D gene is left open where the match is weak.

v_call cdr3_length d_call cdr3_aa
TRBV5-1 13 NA CASSLVWGTEAFF
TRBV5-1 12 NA CASSFRDTEQFF
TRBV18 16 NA CASSQQQGPNTGELFF
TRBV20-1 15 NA CSARNPGTKQHEQFF
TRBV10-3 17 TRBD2 CAIRPDGGARGANVLTF
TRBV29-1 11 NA CSVVLNEKLFF
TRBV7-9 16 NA CASSFTGARRADTQYF
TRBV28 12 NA CASRLASYEQYF
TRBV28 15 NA CASRALWGTDQPQHF
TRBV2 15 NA CASLTGTEEGYEQYF
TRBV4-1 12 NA CASSQEFRKQYF
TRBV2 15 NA CASSAGGLSTGELFF
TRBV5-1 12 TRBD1 CASTVGGNEQYF
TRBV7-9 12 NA CASSDQGYEQYF
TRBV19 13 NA CASSQRQADTQYF
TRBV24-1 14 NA CATSDGRNNQPQHF
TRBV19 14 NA CASSMGRGGRPQHF
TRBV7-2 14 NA CASNPTRDAYEQYF
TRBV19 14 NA CASSINGQYYEQYF
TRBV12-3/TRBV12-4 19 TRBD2 CASSTPLSSGRVSSNEQFF
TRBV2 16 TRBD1 CASSPQGDLVDTEAFF
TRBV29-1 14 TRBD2 CSVEVSGVGNEQFF
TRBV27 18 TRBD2 CASSPVFRGLGTRMEQYF
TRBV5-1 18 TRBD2 CASSLGGFGRAFTDTQYF
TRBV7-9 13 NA CASSSTEDWALHF
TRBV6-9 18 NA CASSYPVGTGALYNEQFF
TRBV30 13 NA CAWSGGGFTEAFF
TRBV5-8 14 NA CASSLGGYNSPLHF
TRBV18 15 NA CASSPPGRNIDIQYF
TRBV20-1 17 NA CSASITGKVGAKREQFF
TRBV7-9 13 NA CASSPPGAPKQYF